This T cell receptor beta chain stems from a study of blood T cell repertoires in COVID-19. Original processing methods: Amplification of reference gene primers provided the estimated nucleated cell counts. TCRdb's copy holds only in-frame clones and misses some; the assay was immunoSEQ multiplex PCR. From that table come the V and J calls and clone size; the DNA was used to work out D and trimming. There are 110,000 to 150,000 clones in the sample; around 81% occur only once, and 5% lies in the top ten. Trimming removed 4 bases at V and 1 base at J, with 11 bases between. The germline V gene encodes CDR1 LGHNA and CDR2 YSLEER. The CDR3 has 15 residues.

Sequencing was done on a sample of peripheral blood. The chain carries TRBV4-3 and TRBJ2-1; D remains unclear. The source is a woman in her forties or fifties with acute or convalescent COVID-19. The CDR3 DNA follows: TGCGCCAGCAGCCTAAAAGTAGAGTCCTACAATGAGCAGTTCTTC. It is translated as CASSLKVESYNEQFF.